These 30 T cell receptor beta chains came from one sample sequenced in a study of beta chain features in type 1 diabetes. Sequenced material consisted of expressed TCRB transcripts (all of the isolated RNA was reverse transcribed). Only in-frame clones appear in the TCRdb table, and some are missing; sequencing was by immunoSEQ multiplex PCR. The data hold 130,000 or so clones, with around 17% observed a single time. Notes on the study in general: Shortening of TCRB CDR3s, moderate but significant, appeared in all four CD4+ subsets of Type 1 diabetes patients.

Their target antigens are unknown. The sample consisted of central memory CD4+ T cells from blood. These receptors all come from a man aged 25-45 years with type 1 diabetes.

The genes are TRBV28 and TRBJ2-5, with a tentative D call TRBD1 (5 bases). CDR3 size: 14 residues. Germline-derived CDR1 and CDR2 are MDHEN and SYDVKM. V lost 5 bases to trimming and J lost 1 base, with 11 bases between them. As DNA, the CDR3 is TGTGCCAGCAGTGAGCAGGGTATCCAAGAGACCCAGTACTTC. Its translation is CASSEQGIQETQYF.

This clone was seen ten or more times. The CDR3, as DNA: TGTGCCAGCAGTGACAGGACAGGGGTTGGGTCTGGCTACACCTTC. Protein product: CASSDRTGVGSGYTF. The rearrangement links TRBV25-1 to TRBJ1-2; TRBD1 aligns across 9 bases. There are 15 residues in the CDR3. Germline CDR1 MGHDK, CDR2 SYGVNS. J gave up 7 bases and V 3 bases, and 9 bases lay outside the gene matches.

The DNA for the CDR3 is TGCGCCAGCAGCGCTGGGTGGAGGGGTTCCTACGAGCAGTACTTC. Protein product: CASSAGWRGSYEQYF. The V gene is TRBV10-1, the J gene TRBJ2-7, with D possibly TRBD2 on 6 matching bases. This CDR3 spans 15 amino acids. Trimming pared 6 bases from V and 1 base from J, leaving 16 bases between. Germline V CDR1 and CDR2: WNHNN, SYGVQD (reference sequence).

V is TRBV6-5 and J is TRBJ1-1, with D perhaps TRBD1 (5 bases). Trimming took off 5 bases at V and 7 bases at J, with 20 bases between the two ends. CDR3 length equals 15 residues. Germline assignment: CDR1 MNHEY and CDR2 SVGAGI. The CDR3 DNA is TGTGCCAGCAGTACTCGGATGAGGGGTTACAGTGAAGCTTTCTTT. Protein product: CASSTRMRGYSEAFF.

The chain carries TRBV10-3 and TRBJ1-2; no definite D call. The CDR3 consists of 15 residues. CDR1 is ENHRY, CDR2 SYGVKD, per germline. V was pared by 4 bases and J by 4 bases, with 16 bases between. CDR3 bases: TGTGCCATCAGTGTGGCTACTGGGAGAGGCTATGGCTACACCTTC. Amino acids: CAISVATGRGYGYTF.

This chain uses TRBV9 with TRBJ2-3; 8 bases match TRBD2. V trimming: 0 bases; J trimming: 1 base; junction bases outside the gene matches: 10. CDR1 is SGDLS, CDR2 YYNGEE, per germline. The CDR3 covers 18 residues. The CDR3 DNA reads as TGTGCCAGCAGCGTAGCACTAGCGGACAGCTTTGGCACAGATACGCAGTATTTT. It encodes CASSVALADSFGTDTQYF.

The count of this clone is one. A read error may be the cause here, since a much bigger clone is one base away. This chain uses TRBV6-5 with TRBJ2-1; D is perhaps TRBD1 (6 bases). The germline gives CDR1 MNHEY, CDR2 SVGAGI. Trimming cost V 6 bases and J 5 bases, with 17 bases left between them. The CDR3 is 15 amino acids. CDR3 loop: CASRRSGVIDNEQFF. The CDR3 nucleotides are TGTGCCAGCAGGCGCTCAGGGGTTATCGACAATGAGCAGTTCTTC.

This clone was observed a handful of times. The CDR3 spells CASTTDRGDFNEQFF. The CDR3 nucleotides read TGTGCCAGCACCACCGACAGGGGGGATTTCAATGAGCAGTTCTTC. The chain couples TRBV7-9 to TRBJ2-1; 9 bases map to TRBD1. V shed 7 bases, J shed 6 bases, and the junction held 10 bases outside the gene matches. This CDR3 is 15 amino acids long. Germline V gene data show CDR1 as SEHNR and CDR2 as FQNEAQ (reference sequence).

This clone was found a few times. The genes are TRBV5-6 and TRBJ2-1; maybe TRBD2 (6 bases). CDR1 and CDR2 from the germline V gene are SGHDT and YYEEEE. The CDR3 runs to 15 residues. The V gene lost 2 bases and the J gene lost 15 bases, with 24 bases spanning the gap. The CDR3 spells CASSLLGITGGASFF. The CDR3 nucleotides read TGTGCCAGCAGCTTATTGGGCATAACCGGGGGTGCTTCGTTCTTC.

There are a few counts of this clone. The chain combines TRBV6-6 with TRBJ1-6; no firm D call. V lost 5 bases, J lost 0 bases, and 8 bases lay in between. In germline, CDR1 is MNHNY, CDR2 SVGAGI (reference sequence). The CDR3 extends over 15 amino acids. CDR3 bases: TGTGCCAGCAGTCCAACTAGCTCCTATAATTCACCCCTCCACTTT. This encodes CASSPTSSYNSPLHF.

The J gene is TRBJ1-5, the V gene TRBV18, with D hard to call. V was trimmed by 4 bases and J by 7 bases, leaving 17 bases between them. The CDR3 runs 15 residues. CDR1 is KGHSH and CDR2 is LQKENI in the germline V gene. The CDR3 region is CASSLPPGVGQPQHF. The CDR3 DNA follows: TGTGCCAGCTCACTACCCCCCGGAGTAGGGCAGCCCCAGCATTTT.

The chain employs TRBV28 and TRBJ1-5, with a tentative D call TRBD1 (5 bases). Germline loops: CDR1 MDHEN, CDR2 SYDVKM. This CDR3 region has 14 residues. Trimming cost V 4 bases and J 4 bases, with 11 bases left between them. The DNA for the CDR3 is TGTGCCAGCAGTTCCCCCGCAGGGAATCAGCCCCAGCATTTT. It specifies CASSSPAGNQPQHF.

The J gene is TRBJ2-7, the V gene TRBV5-1, with D unclear. The CDR3 spans 14 residues. Germline V lookup: CDR1 SGHRS, CDR2 YFSETQ. With 0 bases removed from V and 1 base from J, the gap between germline ends came to 8 bases. This CDR3 is CASSLDPSSYEQYF. The DNA for the CDR3 is TGCGCCAGCAGCTTGGATCCCAGTTCCTACGAGCAGTACTTC.

This clone was observed a few times. The gene calls are TRBV30 and TRBJ1-2, with 7 bases identical to TRBD1. With V trimmed by 4 bases and J by 4 bases, 3 bases remained unmatched. The V gene's germline CDR1 is GTSNPN and CDR2 SVGIG (reference sequence). The CDR3 length is 12 residues. This CDR3 reads CAWNRDSYGYTF. In nucleotides, the CDR3 is TGTGCCTGGAATCGGGACAGCTATGGCTACACCTTC.

The chain joins TRBV4-2 to TRBJ2-4, with 7 bases lining up with TRBD2. The CDR3 consists of 19 residues. The J segment lost 0 bases and the V segment lost 0 bases, leaving 11 bases of the junction unmatched. Looked up from germline, CDR1 is LGHNA and CDR2 is YNFKEQ. In DNA, the CDR3 is TGTGCCAGCAGCCAAGATGCGGGGGTACCTGTTCTAGCCAAAAACATTCAGTACTTC. Amino acids: CASSQDAGVPVLAKNIQYF.

The table lists this clone with a few counts. This chain joins TRBV7-2 and TRBJ2-7; 8 nucleotides align to TRBD1. Germline V gives CDR1 SGHTA, CDR2 FQGNSA. The CDR3 length is 15 residues. V was pared by 3 bases and J by 0 bases, with 4 bases of the junction left unmatched. The CDR3 sequence is CASSFAGTGSYEQYF. The CDR3 bases are TGTGCCAGCAGCTTCGCAGGGACAGGCTCCTACGAGCAGTACTTC.

This clone was detected a few times. V and J are TRBV30 and TRBJ2-7; 9 nucleotides match TRBD1. With V trimmed by 5 bases and J by 3 bases, 5 bases remained unmatched. The length of the CDR3 is 13 residues. Germline V gene data show CDR1 as GTSNPN and CDR2 as SVGIG (reference sequence). This CDR3 reads CAWGGQGGYEQYF. The CDR3 region has the DNA TGTGCCTGGGGGGGACAGGGTGGCTACGAGCAGTACTTC. The whole variable domain, filled in from reference TRBV30 and TRBJ2-7, reads SQTIHQWPATLVQPVGSPLSLECTVEGTSNPNLYWYRQAAGRGLQLLFYSVGIGQISSEVPQNLSASRPQDRQFILSSKKLLLSDSGFYLCAWGGQGGYEQYFGPGTRLTVT.

This chain uses TRBV6-6 with TRBJ1-1; D gene ambiguous. Germline V CDR1 and CDR2: MNHNY, SVGAGI (reference sequence). Trimming removed 7 bases from V and 0 bases from J, with 12 bases in between. CDR3 length equals 14 residues. CDR3 nucleotides: TGTGCCAGCACCCCCGGGAGGTTGAACACTGAAGCTTTCTTT. Translation gives CASTPGRLNTEAFF.

This clone has more than one count but fewer than ten. This CDR3 reads CAWGTGGQPQHF. CDR3 DNA sequence: TGTGCCTGGGGGACAGGGGGGCAGCCCCAGCATTTT. The chain links TRBV30 to TRBJ1-5; 11 bases are a match to TRBD1. Germline CDR1 is GTSNPN and CDR2 is SVGIG (reference sequence). The CDR3 is 12 amino acids. Germline trimming cut 5 bases from V and 7 bases from J; bases unmatched to any gene: 1.

This clone was recorded a few times. The chain carries TRBV7-2 and TRBJ1-1, with a weak D call TRBD1 (6 bases). This CDR3 is built from 19 residues. Trimming took off 5 bases at V and 0 bases at J, with 25 bases between the two ends. Germline V lookup: CDR1 SGHTA, CDR2 FQGNSA. CDR3 nucleotide sequence: TGTGCCAGCAGCCAGGCTTCCTGGGGGCAGTGGAAAATGAACACTGAAGCTTTCTTT. It is translated as CASSQASWGQWKMNTEAFF.

The rearrangement links TRBV7-2 to TRBJ1-6; D may be TRBD1 (5 bases). The CDR3 loop spans 15 amino acids. The germline CDR1 and CDR2 sequences are SGHTA and FQGNSA. The V end was cut by 6 bases, the J end by 9 bases, with 18 bases between. CDR3 in DNA: TGTGCCAGCAGGCTTGAAAGCGGCGGGGCTTCACCCCTCCACTTT. Encoded protein: CASRLESGGASPLHF.

This clone came up many times. This chain connects TRBV4-2 to TRBJ1-2; D unclear. Germline V lookup: CDR1 LGHNA, CDR2 YNFKEQ. V lost 0 bases to trimming and J lost 3 bases, with 11 bases between them. This CDR3 spans 15 amino acids. CDR3 sequence (DNA): TGTGCCAGCAGCCAAGATCTTGACACCGACTATGGCTACACCTTC. Translating it yields CASSQDLDTDYGYTF.

This clone was seen a few times. The genes are TRBV7-8 and TRBJ2-7, with a weak D call TRBD1 (6 bases). The CDR3 contains 14 residues. The germline gives CDR1 SGHVS, CDR2 FQNEAQ. Deletions cut 2 bases from V and 7 bases from J, with 15 bases between. CDR3 sequence reads: CASSLRDWGQEQYF. CDR3 DNA sequence: TGTGCCAGCAGCTTAAGAGACTGGGGGCAAGAGCAGTACTTC.

The J gene is TRBJ2-7, the V gene TRBV25-1; the match to TRBD2 covers 7 bases. Looked up from germline, CDR1 is MGHDK and CDR2 is SYGVNS. This CDR3 spans 14 amino acids. Losses at the gene ends were 8 bases for V and 1 base for J; bases not matched to a gene: 8. The CDR3 DNA is TGTGCCAGCGAAGACCTGGGAGGGTCCTACGAGCAGTACTTC. Its translation is CASEDLGGSYEQYF.

This clone appeared a few times. The CDR3 coding sequence is TGCGCCAGCAGCACGGGAGCCATACCCGGGGAGCTGTTTTTT. It yields the protein CASSTGAIPGELFF. The chain employs TRBV5-1 and TRBJ2-2; TRBD2 is a possible D gene (6 bases). The V and J ends lost 4 bases and 6 bases respectively, with 13 bases between them. This CDR3 is built from 14 residues. Germline CDR1 and CDR2: SGHRS and YFSETQ.

The genes are TRBV30 and TRBJ2-6; 7 bases are shared with TRBD2. Germline trimming cut 7 bases from V and 0 bases from J; bases unmatched to any gene: 12. Germline V lookup: CDR1 GTSNPN, CDR2 SVGIG (reference sequence). The CDR3 has 17 amino acids. The CDR3 DNA follows: TGTGCCTTAAGGGGAGGGCGCCCTAGCTCTGGGGCCAACGTCCTGACTTTC. The encoded protein is CALRGGRPSSGANVLTF.

This clone has just a few counts. The chain has TRBV7-9 and TRBJ2-3; TRBD2 aligns across 10 bases. The germline V gene encodes CDR1 SEHNR and CDR2 FQNEAQ (reference sequence). The V gene end was trimmed by 5 bases and the J gene end by 2 bases; junction bases not matched to a gene: 10. The CDR3 runs 17 residues. CDR3 coding DNA: TGTGCCAGCAGCCCTATGAGGACTAGCGGTAACACAGATACGCAGTATTTT. It is translated as CASSPMRTSGNTDTQYF.

The V call is TRBV27, the J call TRBJ2-4; possible D gene TRBD2, 5 bases. This CDR3 has 15 residues. Trimming removed 4 bases from V and 0 bases from J, with 10 bases in between. Germline lookup yields CDR1 MNHEY and CDR2 SMNVEV (reference sequence). The CDR3 region has the DNA TGTGCCAGCAGTTCCCTCGGGGAAGCCAAAAACATTCAGTACTTC. Amino acids: CASSSLGEAKNIQYF.

The chain has TRBV19 and TRBJ2-2; the match to TRBD1 covers 8 bases. V lost 4 bases and J lost 8; bases outside the gene matches: 6. This CDR3 contains 14 residues. In germline, CDR1 is LNHDA, CDR2 SQIVND (reference sequence). The CDR3 spells CASSTGQGGGELFF. The CDR3, as DNA: TGTGCCAGTAGTACCGGACAGGGTGGAGGGGAGCTGTTTTTT.

This clone was seen more than once but under ten times. The V call is TRBV7-3, the J call TRBJ1-1; D is unclear. CDR1 SGHTA and CDR2 FQGTGA come from the germline V gene. V was clipped by 1 base and J by 4 bases, with 10 bases between them. The CDR3 has 14 amino acids. The CDR3 nucleotides read TGTGCCAGCAGCTTAAGTTTGGCCAGCACTGAAGCTTTCTTT. Protein: CASSLSLASTEAFF.